A selection of T cell receptor beta chains follows, all from one sample in a study of CD8 T cells in ankylosing spondylitis. TCRdb itself ran the 5' RACE reads through MiXCR, one entry per CDR3 protein. This table has under 550,000 distinct CDR3 sequences, roughly 26% appearing once. Sequenced input: blood, either unsorted or a sorted T cell fraction (not recorded which). The receptors stem from a male donor with ankylosing spondylitis. Each CDR3 is given with its conserved first and last residue. A D gene is named only where the DNA matches it firmly. Rows give clone size only sometimes, using once, few, many, or a class for an expanded clone.

clone_size: NA; j_call: TRBJ1-1; d_call: TRBD1; v_call: TRBV29-1; cdr3_nt: TGCATTACAGGGGAGGGGGACACTGAAGCTTTCTTT; cdr3_aa: CITGEGDTEAFF
clone_size: few; j_call: TRBJ1-4; d_call: NA; v_call: TRBV18; cdr3_nt: TGTGCCAGCTCACCAATATCGTGGGAAAAACTGTTTTTT; cdr3_aa: CASSPISWEKLFF
clone_size: many; j_call: TRBJ2-7; d_call: TRBD2; v_call: TRBV24-1; cdr3_nt: TGTGCCACCAGTGATTCTAGCGGGAGGGCCCGGGAAGAGCAGTACTTC; cdr3_aa: CATSDSSGRAREEQYF
clone_size: NA; j_call: TRBJ2-4; d_call: TRBD2; v_call: TRBV6-1; cdr3_nt: TGTGCCAGCAGTGAGACTAGCGGGAGTGGTCCCAAAAACATTCAGTACTTC; cdr3_aa: CASSETSGSGPKNIQYF
clone_size: NA; j_call: TRBJ2-5; d_call: TRBD1; v_call: TRBV11-2; cdr3_nt: TGTGCCAGCAGCTTAGTGTGGACAGGGCTGGAGACCCAGTACTTC; cdr3_aa: CASSLVWTGLETQYF
clone_size: few; j_call: TRBJ2-2; d_call: NA; v_call: TRBV5-1; cdr3_nt: TGCGCCAGCAGCTTGGCCGTTGGCCCCGGGGAGCTGTTTTTT; cdr3_aa: CASSLAVGPGELFF
clone_size: few; j_call: TRBJ2-3; d_call: TRBD2; v_call: TRBV20-1; cdr3_nt: TGCAGTGCTAGAGATTACCTAGCGGGAGATACGCAGTATTTT; cdr3_aa: CSARDYLAGDTQYF
clone_size: NA; j_call: TRBJ2-7; d_call: NA; v_call: TRBV20-1; cdr3_nt: TGCAGTGCCCACCCGGGACTCGAGGGCGGGGAGCAGTACTTC; cdr3_aa: CSAHPGLEGGEQYF
clone_size: NA; j_call: TRBJ1-1; d_call: NA; v_call: TRBV11-2; cdr3_nt: TGTGCCAGCAGCCCTAGGGCAGGGTGGCGGATCACTGAAGCTTTCTTT; cdr3_aa: CASSPRAGWRITEAFF
clone_size: NA; j_call: TRBJ2-3; d_call: NA; v_call: TRBV20-1; cdr3_nt: TGCAGTGTTATTACCAGAGGAGATACGCAGTATTTT; cdr3_aa: CSVITRGDTQYF
clone_size: few; j_call: TRBJ2-7; d_call: NA; v_call: TRBV20-1; cdr3_nt: TGCAGTGCTTCGGCGGATCCCTACGAGCAGTACTTC; cdr3_aa: CSASADPYEQYF
clone_size: few; j_call: TRBJ2-7; d_call: TRBD2; v_call: TRBV7-2; cdr3_nt: TGTGCCAGCAGCAAGAGGACTAGCGGGATCTACGAGCAGTACTTC; cdr3_aa: CASSKRTSGIYEQYF
clone_size: NA; j_call: TRBJ1-2; d_call: NA; v_call: TRBV7-2; cdr3_nt: TGTGCCAGCAGCTCCGGGCAGGGTCCCGGCTACACCTTC; cdr3_aa: CASSSGQGPGYTF
clone_size: few; j_call: TRBJ1-3; d_call: TRBD1; v_call: TRBV7-9; cdr3_nt: TGTGCCAGCAGCAAGGGACAGACGAACTCTGGAAACACCATATATTTT; cdr3_aa: CASSKGQTNSGNTIYF
clone_size: many; j_call: TRBJ2-5; d_call: NA; v_call: TRBV3-1; cdr3_nt: TGTGCCAGCAGCCAGGGACTGGCTTATCGAGAGACCCAGTACTTC; cdr3_aa: CASSQGLAYRETQYF
clone_size: NA; j_call: TRBJ2-1; d_call: TRBD2; v_call: TRBV11-3; cdr3_nt: TGTGCCAGCAGCCCATACAGCGGGACTTCCCATGAGCAGTTCTTC; cdr3_aa: CASSPYSGTSHEQFF
clone_size: NA; j_call: TRBJ2-1; d_call: TRBD2; v_call: TRBV20-1; cdr3_nt: TGCAGTGCGAATGTAGCGGGAGGGGCCTACAATGAGCAGTTCTTC; cdr3_aa: CSANVAGGAYNEQFF
clone_size: few; j_call: TRBJ1-2; d_call: NA; v_call: TRBV7-9; cdr3_nt: TGTGCCAGCAGCTTAGCCGGCGACTATGGCTACACCTTC; cdr3_aa: CASSLAGDYGYTF
clone_size: few; j_call: TRBJ1-2; d_call: TRBD1; v_call: TRBV5-1; cdr3_nt: TGCGCCAGCAGCTTGACAGGGGGTGTTTACCGAGATGGCTACACCTTC; cdr3_aa: CASSLTGGVYRDGYTF
clone_size: NA; j_call: TRBJ1-1; d_call: NA; v_call: TRBV7-9; cdr3_nt: TGTGCCAGCAGCTCCCCCAAGCCCCAATTCGGGGACACTGAAGCTTTCTTT; cdr3_aa: CASSSPKPQFGDTEAFF
clone_size: NA; j_call: TRBJ2-2; d_call: TRBD2; v_call: TRBV12-3/TRBV12-4; cdr3_nt: TGTGCCAGCAGACCATTTATAGGGAAGCGGGAGAACACCGGGGAGCTGTTTTTT; cdr3_aa: CASRPFIGKRENTGELFF
clone_size: NA; j_call: TRBJ2-1; d_call: NA; v_call: TRBV24-1; cdr3_nt: TGTGCCACCAGTGGGGGAGGTAAGGCCTACAATGAGCAGTTCTTC; cdr3_aa: CATSGGGKAYNEQFF
clone_size: many; j_call: TRBJ2-7; d_call: TRBD2; v_call: TRBV18; cdr3_nt: TGTGCCAGCTCACCTCAGGGACTAGGGGAGGCCGAGCAGTACTTC; cdr3_aa: CASSPQGLGEAEQYF
clone_size: few; j_call: TRBJ2-4; d_call: TRBD2; v_call: TRBV5-6; cdr3_nt: TGTGCCAGCAGCAGGACTAGCGTGCAGTACTTC; cdr3_aa: CASSRTSVQYF
clone_size: few; j_call: TRBJ2-2; d_call: TRBD2; v_call: TRBV7-9; cdr3_nt: TGTGCCGGGTTAGCGGGATCCACCGGGGAGCTGTTTTTT; cdr3_aa: CAGLAGSTGELFF
clone_size: few; j_call: TRBJ1-2; d_call: NA; v_call: TRBV15; cdr3_nt: TGTGCCACCAGCAGAGATGGGGGGACTGATGGCTACACCTTC; cdr3_aa: CATSRDGGTDGYTF
clone_size: few; j_call: TRBJ2-1; d_call: NA; v_call: TRBV15; cdr3_nt: TGTGCCACCAGCAGAGTGAGACTGCTCTACAATGAGCAGTTCTTC; cdr3_aa: CATSRVRLLYNEQFF
clone_size: few; j_call: TRBJ2-7; d_call: NA; v_call: TRBV20-1; cdr3_nt: TGCAGTGCTAGAGCATTTTCTTACTACGAGCAGTACTTC; cdr3_aa: CSARAFSYYEQYF
clone_size: NA; j_call: TRBJ2-1; d_call: TRBD2; v_call: TRBV4-2; cdr3_nt: TGTGCCAGCAGCCAAGATCCAGCGGGAGACAATGAGCAGTTCTTC; cdr3_aa: CASSQDPAGDNEQFF
clone_size: NA; j_call: TRBJ2-5; d_call: NA; v_call: TRBV4-2; cdr3_nt: TGTGCCAGCAGCCAAGCCTTAAGGGAAGAGACCCAGTACTTC; cdr3_aa: CASSQALREETQYF
clone_size: NA; j_call: TRBJ1-2; d_call: NA; v_call: TRBV20-1; cdr3_nt: TGCAGTGTTATCACGGCTCGGGGCTACACCTTC; cdr3_aa: CSVITARGYTF